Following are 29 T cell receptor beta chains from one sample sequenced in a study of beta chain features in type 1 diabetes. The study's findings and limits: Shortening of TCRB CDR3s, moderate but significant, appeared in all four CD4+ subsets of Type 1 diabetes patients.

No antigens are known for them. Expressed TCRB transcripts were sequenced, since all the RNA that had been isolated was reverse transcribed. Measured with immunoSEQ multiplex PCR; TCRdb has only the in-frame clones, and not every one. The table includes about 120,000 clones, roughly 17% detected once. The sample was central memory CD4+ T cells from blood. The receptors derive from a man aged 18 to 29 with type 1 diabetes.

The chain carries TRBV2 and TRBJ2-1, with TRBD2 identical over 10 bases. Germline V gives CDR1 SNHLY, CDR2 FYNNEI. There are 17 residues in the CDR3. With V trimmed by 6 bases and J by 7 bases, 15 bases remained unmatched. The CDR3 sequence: CASRRYLVLAGANEQFF. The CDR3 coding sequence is TGTGCCAGCAGGCGATACCTCGTTCTAGCGGGAGCGAATGAGCAGTTCTTC.

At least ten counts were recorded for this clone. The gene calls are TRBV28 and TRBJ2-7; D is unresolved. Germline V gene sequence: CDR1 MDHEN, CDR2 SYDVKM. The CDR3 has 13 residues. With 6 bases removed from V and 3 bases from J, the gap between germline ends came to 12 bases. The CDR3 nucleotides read TGTGCCAGCAGGGTCAGTGCTAACTACGAGCAGTACTTC. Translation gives CASRVSANYEQYF. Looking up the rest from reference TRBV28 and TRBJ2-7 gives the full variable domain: DVKVTQSSRYLVKRTGEKVFLECVQDMDHENMFWYRQDPGLGLRLIYFSYDVKMKEKGDIPEGYSVSREKKERFSLILESASTNQTSMYLCASRVSANYEQYFGPGTRLTVT.

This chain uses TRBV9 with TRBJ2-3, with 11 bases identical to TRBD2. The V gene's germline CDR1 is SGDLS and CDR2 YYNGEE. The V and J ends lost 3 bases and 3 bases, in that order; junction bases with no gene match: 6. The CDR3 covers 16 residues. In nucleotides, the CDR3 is TGTGCCAGCAGCGGTAGCGGGAGGGCCTCGACAGATACGCAGTATTTT. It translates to CASSGSGRASTDTQYF.

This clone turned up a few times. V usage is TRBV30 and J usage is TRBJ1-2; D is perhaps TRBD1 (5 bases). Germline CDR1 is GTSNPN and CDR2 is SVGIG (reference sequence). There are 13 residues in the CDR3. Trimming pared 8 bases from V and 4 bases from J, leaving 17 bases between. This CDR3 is CAKGRVASYGYTF. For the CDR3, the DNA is TGTGCCAAAGGCAGGGTAGCGTCCTATGGCTACACCTTC.

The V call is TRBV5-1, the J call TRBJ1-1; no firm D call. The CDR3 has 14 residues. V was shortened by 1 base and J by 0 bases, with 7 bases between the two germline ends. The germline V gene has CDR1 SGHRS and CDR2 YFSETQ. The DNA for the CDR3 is TGCGCCAGCAGCTTGTTCGACATGAACACTGAAGCTTTCTTT. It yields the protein CASSLFDMNTEAFF.

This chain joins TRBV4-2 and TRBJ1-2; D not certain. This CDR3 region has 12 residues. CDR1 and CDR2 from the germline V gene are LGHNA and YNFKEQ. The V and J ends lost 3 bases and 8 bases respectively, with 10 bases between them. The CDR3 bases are TGTGCCAGCAGCCAGGATAGAGGCGGCTACACCTTC. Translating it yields CASSQDRGGYTF.

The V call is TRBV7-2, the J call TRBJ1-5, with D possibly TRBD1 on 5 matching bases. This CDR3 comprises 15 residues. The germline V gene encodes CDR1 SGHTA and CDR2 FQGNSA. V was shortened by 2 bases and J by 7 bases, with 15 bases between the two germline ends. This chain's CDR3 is CASSLIHSGSQPQHF. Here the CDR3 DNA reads TGTGCCAGCAGCTTAATTCATTCAGGGTCGCAGCCCCAGCATTTT.

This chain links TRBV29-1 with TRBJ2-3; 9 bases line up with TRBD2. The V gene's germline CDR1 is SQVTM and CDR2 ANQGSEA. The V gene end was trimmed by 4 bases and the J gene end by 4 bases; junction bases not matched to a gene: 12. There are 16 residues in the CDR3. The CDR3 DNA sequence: TGCAGCGTTGTCACCTCCTTAGCGGGAGAGTCAGATACGCAGTATTTT. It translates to CSVVTSLAGESDTQYF.

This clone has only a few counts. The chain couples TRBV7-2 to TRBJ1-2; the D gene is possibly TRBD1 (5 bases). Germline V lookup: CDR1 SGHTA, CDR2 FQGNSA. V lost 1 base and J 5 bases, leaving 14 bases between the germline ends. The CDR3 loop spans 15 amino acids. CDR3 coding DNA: TGTGCCAGCAGCTTAGGAACTGACGGGGCTTATGGCTACACCTTC. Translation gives CASSLGTDGAYGYTF.

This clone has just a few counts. For the CDR3, the DNA is TGTGCCAGCAGTTTATTCCTCGGACAGGGGTACGAGCAGTACTTC. This translates into CASSLFLGQGYEQYF. This chain uses TRBV27 with TRBJ2-7, with 9 bases matching TRBD1. V gave up 1 base and J gave up 4 bases; unmatched junction bases: 5. Germline-derived CDR1 and CDR2 are MNHEY and SMNVEV (reference sequence). CDR3 length equals 15 residues.

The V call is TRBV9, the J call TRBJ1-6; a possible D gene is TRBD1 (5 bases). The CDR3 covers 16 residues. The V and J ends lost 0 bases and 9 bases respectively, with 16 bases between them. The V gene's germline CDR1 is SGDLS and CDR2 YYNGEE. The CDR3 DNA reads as TGTGCCAGCAGCGTAGGAGGGGTGCAGGGAGGTTCACCCCTCCACTTT. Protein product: CASSVGGVQGGSPLHF.

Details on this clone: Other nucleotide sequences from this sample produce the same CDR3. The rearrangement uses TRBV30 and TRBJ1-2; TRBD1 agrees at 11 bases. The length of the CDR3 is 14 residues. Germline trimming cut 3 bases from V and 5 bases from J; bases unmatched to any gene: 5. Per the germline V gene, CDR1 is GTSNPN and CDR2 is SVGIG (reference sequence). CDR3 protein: CAWSVGQGVYGYTF. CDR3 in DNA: TGTGCCTGGAGCGTGGGACAGGGGGTGTATGGCTACACCTTC.

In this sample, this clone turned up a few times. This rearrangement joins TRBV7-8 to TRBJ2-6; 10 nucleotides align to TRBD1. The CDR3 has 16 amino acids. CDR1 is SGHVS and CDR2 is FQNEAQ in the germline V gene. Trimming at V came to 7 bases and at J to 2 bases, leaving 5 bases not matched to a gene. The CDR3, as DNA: TGTGCCAGCATACGGACAGGGGGGGCTGGGGCCAACGTCCTGACTTTC. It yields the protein CASIRTGGAGANVLTF.

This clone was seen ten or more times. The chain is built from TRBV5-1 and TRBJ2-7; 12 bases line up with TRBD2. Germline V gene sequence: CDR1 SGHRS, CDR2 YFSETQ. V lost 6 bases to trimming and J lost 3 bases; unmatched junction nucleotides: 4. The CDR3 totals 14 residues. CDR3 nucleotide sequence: TGCGCCAGCAAGCTGACTAGCGGGAGCTACGAGCAGTACTTC. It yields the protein CASKLTSGSYEQYF.

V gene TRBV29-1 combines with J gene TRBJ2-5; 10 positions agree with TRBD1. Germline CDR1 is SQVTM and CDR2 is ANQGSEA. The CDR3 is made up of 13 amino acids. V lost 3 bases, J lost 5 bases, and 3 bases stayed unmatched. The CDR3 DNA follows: TGCAGCGTTGAGAGGGGACAGGGGGAGACCCAGTACTTC. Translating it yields CSVERGQGETQYF.

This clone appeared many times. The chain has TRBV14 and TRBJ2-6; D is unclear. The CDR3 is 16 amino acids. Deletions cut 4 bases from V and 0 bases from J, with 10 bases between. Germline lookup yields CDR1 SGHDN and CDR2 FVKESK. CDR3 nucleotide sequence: TGTGCCAGCAGCCCGTACAGAGACTCTGGGGCCAACGTCCTGACTTTC. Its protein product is CASSPYRDSGANVLTF.

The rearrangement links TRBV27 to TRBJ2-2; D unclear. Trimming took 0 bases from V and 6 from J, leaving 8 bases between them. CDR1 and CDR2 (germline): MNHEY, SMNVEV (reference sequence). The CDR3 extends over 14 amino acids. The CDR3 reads CASSLSGFAGELFF. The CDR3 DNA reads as TGTGCCAGCAGTTTATCAGGATTCGCCGGGGAGCTGTTTTTT.

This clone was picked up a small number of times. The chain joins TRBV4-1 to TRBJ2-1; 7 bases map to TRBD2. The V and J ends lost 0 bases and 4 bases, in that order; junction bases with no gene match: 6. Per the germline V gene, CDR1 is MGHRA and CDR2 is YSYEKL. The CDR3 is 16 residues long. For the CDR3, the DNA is TGCGCCAGCAGCCAAGATACAGCGGGAAGATACAATGAGCAGTTCTTC. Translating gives CASSQDTAGRYNEQFF.

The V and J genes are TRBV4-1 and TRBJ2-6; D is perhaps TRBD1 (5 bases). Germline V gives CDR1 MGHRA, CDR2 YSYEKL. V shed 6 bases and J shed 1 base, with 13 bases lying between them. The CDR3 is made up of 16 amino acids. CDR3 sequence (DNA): TGCGCCAGCAGGGACATGTCTCTGTCTGGGGCCAACGTCCTGACTTTC. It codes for CASRDMSLSGANVLTF.

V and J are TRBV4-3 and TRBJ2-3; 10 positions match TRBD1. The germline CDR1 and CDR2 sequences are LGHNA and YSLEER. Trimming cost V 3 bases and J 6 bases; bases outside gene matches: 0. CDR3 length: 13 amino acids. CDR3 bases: TGCGCCAGCAGCCAGGGACAGGGGGATACGCAGTATTTT. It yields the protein CASSQGQGDTQYF.

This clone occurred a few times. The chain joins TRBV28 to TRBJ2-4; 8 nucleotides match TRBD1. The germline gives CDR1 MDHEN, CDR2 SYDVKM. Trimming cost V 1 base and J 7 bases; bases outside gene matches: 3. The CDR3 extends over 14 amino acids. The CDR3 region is CASSLLGDRNIQYF. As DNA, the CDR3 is TGTGCCAGCAGTTTATTGGGGGACAGGAACATTCAGTACTTC.

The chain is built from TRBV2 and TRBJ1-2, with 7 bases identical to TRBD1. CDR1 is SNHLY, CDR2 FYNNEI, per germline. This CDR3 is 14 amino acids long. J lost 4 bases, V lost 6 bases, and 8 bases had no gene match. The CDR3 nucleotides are TGTGCCAGCAGCGGGACAGCCGGCCCCTATGGCTACACCTTC. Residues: CASSGTAGPYGYTF.

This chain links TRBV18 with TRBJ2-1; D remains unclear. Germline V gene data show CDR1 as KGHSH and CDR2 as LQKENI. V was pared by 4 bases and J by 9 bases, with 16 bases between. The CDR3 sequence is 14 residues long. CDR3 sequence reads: CASSLDRASLEQFF. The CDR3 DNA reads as TGTGCCAGCTCACTCGATCGGGCCTCCCTTGAGCAGTTCTTC.

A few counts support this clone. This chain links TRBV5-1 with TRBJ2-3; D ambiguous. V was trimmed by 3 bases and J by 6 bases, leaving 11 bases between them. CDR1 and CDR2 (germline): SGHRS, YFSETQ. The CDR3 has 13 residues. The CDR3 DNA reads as TGCGCCAGCAGCTCAACCTTTGGCGATACGCAGTATTTT. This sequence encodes CASSSTFGDTQYF.

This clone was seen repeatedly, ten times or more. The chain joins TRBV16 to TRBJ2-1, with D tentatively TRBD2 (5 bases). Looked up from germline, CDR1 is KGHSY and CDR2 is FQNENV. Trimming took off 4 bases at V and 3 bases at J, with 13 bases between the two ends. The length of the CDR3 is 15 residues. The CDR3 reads CASSPSIAGYNEQFF. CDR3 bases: TGTGCCAGCAGCCCCAGTATTGCGGGCTACAATGAGCAGTTCTTC.

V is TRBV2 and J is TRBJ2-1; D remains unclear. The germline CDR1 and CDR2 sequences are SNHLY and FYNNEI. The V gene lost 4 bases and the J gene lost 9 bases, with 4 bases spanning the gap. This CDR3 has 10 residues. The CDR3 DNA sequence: TGTGCCAGCAGTGTTTCTGAGCAGTTCTTC. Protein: CASSVSEQFF.

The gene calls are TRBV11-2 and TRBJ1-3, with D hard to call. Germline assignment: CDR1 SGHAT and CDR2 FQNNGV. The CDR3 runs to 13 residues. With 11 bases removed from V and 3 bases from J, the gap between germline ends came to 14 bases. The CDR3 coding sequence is TGTGCCTCCGACCGGGGAATTGGAAACACCATATATTTT. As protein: CASDRGIGNTIYF.

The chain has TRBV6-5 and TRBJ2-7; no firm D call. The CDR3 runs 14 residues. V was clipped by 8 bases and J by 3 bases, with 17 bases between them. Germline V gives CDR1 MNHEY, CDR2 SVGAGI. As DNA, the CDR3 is TGTGCCAGCGTTCCGGCCCGGAGAGACTACGAGCAGTACTTC. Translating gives CASVPARRDYEQYF.

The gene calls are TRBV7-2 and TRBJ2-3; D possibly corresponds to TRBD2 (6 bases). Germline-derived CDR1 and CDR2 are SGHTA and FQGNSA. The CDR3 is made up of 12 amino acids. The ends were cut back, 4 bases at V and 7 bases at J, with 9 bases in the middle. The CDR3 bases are TGTGCCAGCAGCTCGGCGGGGAATACGCAGTATTTT. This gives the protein CASSSAGNTQYF.